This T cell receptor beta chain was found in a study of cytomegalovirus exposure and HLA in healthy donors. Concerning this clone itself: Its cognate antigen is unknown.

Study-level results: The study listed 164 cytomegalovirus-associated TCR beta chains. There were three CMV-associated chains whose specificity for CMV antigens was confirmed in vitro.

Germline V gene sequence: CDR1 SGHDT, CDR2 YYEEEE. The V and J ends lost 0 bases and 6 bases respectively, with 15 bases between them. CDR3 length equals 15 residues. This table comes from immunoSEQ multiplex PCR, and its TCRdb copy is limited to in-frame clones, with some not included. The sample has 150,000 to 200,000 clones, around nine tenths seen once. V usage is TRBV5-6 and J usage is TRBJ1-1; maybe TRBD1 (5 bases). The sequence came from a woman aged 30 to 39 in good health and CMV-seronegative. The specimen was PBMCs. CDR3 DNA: TGTGCCAGCAGCTTGGGGCCCACAGGAGTCGCTGAAGCTTTCTTT. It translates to CASSLGPTGVAEAFF.